This is a list of T cell receptor beta chains from one sample in a study of T cell changes during pregnancy in multiple sclerosis. TCRdb keeps only in-frame clones here, not all; method: immunoSEQ multiplex PCR. The sample lists tens of thousands of clones; approximately 90% were seen once. The source was CD8+ T cells from peripheral blood mononuclear cells, collected after pregnancy. These receptors all stem from a female donor in good health, enrolled as a control in a pregnancy study. CDR3s include the opening cysteine and the closing phenylalanine or tryptophan. The order of the fields is D gene, V gene, J gene, clone size, CDR3 DNA, CDR3 protein. The D gene is left open where the match is weak. Where a row states a size, it is once, few, many or the class of an expanded clone; other rows omit it.

>.|TRBV7-6|TRBJ2-7|once
TGTGCCAGCAGCCCCAACAGAGACGAGCAGTACTTC
CASSPNRDEQYF
>.|TRBV21-1|TRBJ1-3|.
TGTGCCAGCAGCAAAGAGGACAGACCCAGCTCTGGAAACACCATATATTTT
CASSKEDRPSSGNTIYF
>TRBD2|TRBV27|TRBJ2-1|.
TGTGCCAGCAGTCGAGCGGGGGTGGAGCAGTTCTTC
CASSRAGVEQFF
>.|TRBV11-2|TRBJ2-7|.
TGTGCCAGCAGCCCCGTAGGGGGATACGAGCAGTACTTC
CASSPVGGYEQYF
>.|TRBV5-6|TRBJ1-4|.
TGTGCCAGCAGCTTGGGCAGGAGGGAAAAACTGTTTTTT
CASSLGRREKLFF
>TRBD2|TRBV29-1|TRBJ2-7|.
TGCAGCGTTGCCCAGGTGGGAGGGCAGGGCCACGAGCAGTACTTC
CSVAQVGGQGHEQYF
>.|TRBV29-1|TRBJ1-1|few
TGCAGCTCAGAGGTCGGTGAAGCTTTCTTT
CSSEVGEAFF
>.|TRBV19|TRBJ2-7|.
TGTGCCAGTAGGGACGGAGGCTACGAGCAGTACTTC
CASRDGGYEQYF
>.|TRBV7-9|TRBJ2-7|.
TGTGCCAGCAGCGCCAGCCGGGGGTTCTACTTC
CASSASRGFYF
>TRBD1|TRBV27|TRBJ1-1|.
TGTGCCAGCAGTTTAGGGACAGGGCAACTCAACACTGAAGCTTTCTTT
CASSLGTGQLNTEAFF
>TRBD1|TRBV11-2|TRBJ2-1|.
TGTGCCAGCAGCCTCCACTACAGGGGGCTCAATGAGCAGTTCTTC
CASSLHYRGLNEQFF
>.|TRBV4-1|TRBJ1-5|.
TGCGCCAGCAGCCAAGAGTTTCGACAGCACAATCAGCCCCAGCATTTT
CASSQEFRQHNQPQHF
>.|TRBV30|TRBJ1-1|.
TGTGCCTGGAGTTTTGGAGCGAACACTGAAGCTTTCTTT
CAWSFGANTEAFF
>.|TRBV27|TRBJ2-1|.
TGTGCCAGCAGTTTATCTCTGGGAGCCCCGTTGGGCTATCAGTTCTTC
CASSLSLGAPLGYQFF
>TRBD2|TRBV7-9|TRBJ2-3|.
TGTGCCAGCAGCCAAGTGGCGGGGGGCACAGATACGCAGTATTTT
CASSQVAGGTDTQYF
>.|TRBV29-1|TRBJ2-3|.
TGCAGCGTTGCAGGGACAGATACGCAGTATTTT
CSVAGTDTQYF
>TRBD2|TRBV19|TRBJ2-7|.
TGTGCCAGTAGTCCCATCCCACGAGCGGGGGGCCGCTACGAGCAGTACTTC
CASSPIPRAGGRYEQYF
>.|TRBV13|TRBJ1-3|.
TGTGCCAGCAGCATACAGGGAGTCTCTGGAAACACCATATATTTT
CASSIQGVSGNTIYF
>TRBD1|TRBV13|TRBJ2-1|.
TGTGCCAGCAGCTTGTCTGCCGCGGGACAGGGATACAATGAGCAGTTCTTC
CASSLSAAGQGYNEQFF
>TRBD1|TRBV9|TRBJ1-1|.
TGTGCCAGCAGCGTTGACCCATCGACAGGGGAGACTGAAGCTTTCTTT
CASSVDPSTGETEAFF
>.|TRBV6-5|TRBJ1-5|.
TGTGCCAGCAGCCAGCTAGAAAATCAGCCCCAGCATTTT
CASSQLENQPQHF
>TRBD2|TRBV30|TRBJ2-3|.
TGTGCCTGGAGTGTAGGTAGCGGGGGGGCCGAGGATACGCAGTATTTT
CAWSVGSGGAEDTQYF
>.|TRBV14|TRBJ2-1|.
TGTGCCAGCAGCATACAGGATTCTTGGGAGCAGTTCTTC
CASSIQDSWEQFF
>.|TRBV6-5|TRBJ1-5|once
TGTGCCAGCAGTTACATTGGGGGGAATCAGCCCCAGCATTTT
CASSYIGGNQPQHF
>TRBD1|TRBV7-9|TRBJ1-1|.
TGTGCCAGCAGCGTCCAGACAGGGTACAGTGAAGCTTTCTTT
CASSVQTGYSEAFF
>.|TRBV6-5|TRBJ1-5|.
TGTGCCAGCAGTTACGTGGGGGGAGCGGCGCCCCAGCATTTT
CASSYVGGAAPQHF
>TRBD1|TRBV4-3|TRBJ2-7|.
TGCGCCAGCAGCCAAGATAGGACAGGGGGGGCCCACGAGGAGTACTTC
CASSQDRTGGAHEEYF
>.|TRBV9|TRBJ1-2|.
TGTGCCAGCAGCGTAGCAGGCAATACTAACTATGGCTACACCTTC
CASSVAGNTNYGYTF
>.|TRBV9|TRBJ1-1|.
TGTGCCAGCAGCGGGGGCCACACTGAAGCTTTCTTT
CASSGGHTEAFF